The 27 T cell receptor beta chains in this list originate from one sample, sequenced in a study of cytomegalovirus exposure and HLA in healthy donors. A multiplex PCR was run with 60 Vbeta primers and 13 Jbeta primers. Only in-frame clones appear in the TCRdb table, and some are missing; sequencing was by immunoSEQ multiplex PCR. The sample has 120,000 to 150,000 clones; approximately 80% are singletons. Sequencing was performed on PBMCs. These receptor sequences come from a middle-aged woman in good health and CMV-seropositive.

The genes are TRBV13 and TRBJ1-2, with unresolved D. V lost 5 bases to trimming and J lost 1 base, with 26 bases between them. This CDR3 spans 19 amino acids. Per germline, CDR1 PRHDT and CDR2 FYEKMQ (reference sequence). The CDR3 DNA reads TGTGCCAGCAGCACAAACCCAGGTTACCTTCGTCGAATTAACTATGGCTACACCTTC. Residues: CASSTNPGYLRRINYGYTF.

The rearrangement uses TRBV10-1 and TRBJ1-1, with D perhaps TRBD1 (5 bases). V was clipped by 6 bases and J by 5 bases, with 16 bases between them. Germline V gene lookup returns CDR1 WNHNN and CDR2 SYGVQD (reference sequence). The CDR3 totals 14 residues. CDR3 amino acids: CASRDQGSRTEAFF. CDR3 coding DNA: TGCGCCAGCAGGGATCAGGGAAGTCGGACTGAAGCTTTCTTT.

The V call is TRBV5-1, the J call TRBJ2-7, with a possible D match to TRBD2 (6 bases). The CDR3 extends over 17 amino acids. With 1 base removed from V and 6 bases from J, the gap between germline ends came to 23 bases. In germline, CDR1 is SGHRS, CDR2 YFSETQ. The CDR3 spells CASSLYSVGRKYGEQYF. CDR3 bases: TGCGCCAGCAGCTTGTATAGCGTCGGGAGAAAATACGGCGAGCAGTACTTC. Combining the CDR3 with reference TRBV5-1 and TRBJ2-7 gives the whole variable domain KAGVTQTPRYLIKTRGQQVTLSCSPISGHRSVSWYQQTPGQGLQFLFEYFSETQRNKGNFPGRFSGRQFSNSRSEMNVSTLELGDSALYLCASSLYSVGRKYGEQYFGPGTRLTVT.

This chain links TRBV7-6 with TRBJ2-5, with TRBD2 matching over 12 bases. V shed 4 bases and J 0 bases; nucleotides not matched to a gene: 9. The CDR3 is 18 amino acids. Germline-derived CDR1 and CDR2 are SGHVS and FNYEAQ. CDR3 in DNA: TGTGCCAGCAGCTCACGCTCCGGACTAGCGGGATACCAAGAGACCCAGTACTTC. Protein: CASSSRSGLAGYQETQYF. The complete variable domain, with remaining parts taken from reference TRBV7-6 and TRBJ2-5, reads GAGVSQSPRYKVTKRGQDVALRCDPISGHVSLYWYRQALGQGPEFLTYFNYEAQQDKSGLPNDRFSAERPEGSISTLTIQRTEQRDSAMYRCASSSRSGLAGYQETQYFGPGTRLLVL.

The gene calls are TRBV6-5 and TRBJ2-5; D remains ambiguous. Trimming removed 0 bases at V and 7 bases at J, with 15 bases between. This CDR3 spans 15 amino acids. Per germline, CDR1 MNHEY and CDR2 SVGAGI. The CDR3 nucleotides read TGTGCCAGCAGTTACTCGAAAGGTCCGCGAGGGACCCAGTACTTC. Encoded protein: CASSYSKGPRGTQYF.

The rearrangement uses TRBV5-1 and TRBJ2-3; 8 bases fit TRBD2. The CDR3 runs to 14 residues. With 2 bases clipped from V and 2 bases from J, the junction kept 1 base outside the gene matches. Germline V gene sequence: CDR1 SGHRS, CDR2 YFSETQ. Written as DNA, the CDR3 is TGCGCCAGCAGCTTAGCGGGGGACACAGATACGCAGTATTTT. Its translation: CASSLAGDTDTQYF.

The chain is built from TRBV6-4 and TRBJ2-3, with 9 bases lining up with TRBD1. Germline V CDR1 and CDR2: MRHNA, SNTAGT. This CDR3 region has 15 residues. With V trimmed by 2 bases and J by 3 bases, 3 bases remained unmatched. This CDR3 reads CASSDGTGRTDTQYF. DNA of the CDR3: TGTGCCAGCAGTGACGGGACAGGGAGGACAGATACGCAGTATTTT.

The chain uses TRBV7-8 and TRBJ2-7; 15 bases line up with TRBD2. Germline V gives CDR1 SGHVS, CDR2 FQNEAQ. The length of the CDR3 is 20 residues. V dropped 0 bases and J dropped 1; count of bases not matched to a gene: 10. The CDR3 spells CASSLAPGLAGGSYSYEQYF. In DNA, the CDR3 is TGTGCCAGCAGCTTAGCGCCGGGACTAGCGGGAGGTTCTTATTCCTACGAGCAGTACTTC.

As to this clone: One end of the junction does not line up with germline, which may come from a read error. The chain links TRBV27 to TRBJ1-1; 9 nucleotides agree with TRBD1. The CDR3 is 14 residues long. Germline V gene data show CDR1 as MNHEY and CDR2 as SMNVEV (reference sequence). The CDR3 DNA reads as TGTGCCAGCAGTTTTACAGGGGGCGCCGGGGGGGAGCTCTTT. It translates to CASSFTGGAGGELF.

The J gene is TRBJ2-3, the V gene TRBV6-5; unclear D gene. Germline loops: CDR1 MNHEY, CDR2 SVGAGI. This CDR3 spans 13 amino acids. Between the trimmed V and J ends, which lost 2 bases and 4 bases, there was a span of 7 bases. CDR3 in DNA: TGTGCCAGCAGTTACGAATGGCCAGATACGCAGTATTTT. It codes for CASSYEWPDTQYF.

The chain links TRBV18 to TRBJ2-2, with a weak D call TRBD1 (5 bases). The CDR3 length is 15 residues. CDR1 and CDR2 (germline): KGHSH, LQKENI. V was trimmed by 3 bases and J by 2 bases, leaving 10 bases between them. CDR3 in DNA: TGTGCCAGCTCACCGGGGCAAGCTAACACCGGGGAGCTGTTTTTT. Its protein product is CASSPGQANTGELFF. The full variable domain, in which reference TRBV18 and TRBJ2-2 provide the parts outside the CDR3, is NAGVMQNPRHLVRRRGQEARLRCSPMKGHSHVYWYRQLPEEGLKFMVYLQKENIIDESGMPKERFSAEFPKEGPSILRIQQVVRGDSAAYFCASSPGQANTGELFFGEGSRLTVL.

The DNA of the CDR3 is TGCGCCAGCAGTGAATGGCGGGAGATTGCGGAGTGGGAGCAGTACTTC. Translated: CASSEWREIAEWEQYF. V and J are TRBV10-1 and TRBJ2-7; 7 bases are a match to TRBD2. CDR1 WNHNN and CDR2 SYGVQD come from the germline V gene (reference sequence). The J segment lost 7 bases and the V segment lost 3 bases, leaving 15 bases of the junction unmatched. The CDR3 has 16 residues.

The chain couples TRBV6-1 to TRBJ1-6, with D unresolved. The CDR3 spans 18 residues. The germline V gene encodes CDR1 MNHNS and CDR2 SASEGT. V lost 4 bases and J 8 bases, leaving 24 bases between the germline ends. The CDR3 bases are TGTGCCAGCAGTGTCCCCGGTCTCAAGTCCTTATACGATTCACCCCTCCACTTT. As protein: CASSVPGLKSLYDSPLHF.

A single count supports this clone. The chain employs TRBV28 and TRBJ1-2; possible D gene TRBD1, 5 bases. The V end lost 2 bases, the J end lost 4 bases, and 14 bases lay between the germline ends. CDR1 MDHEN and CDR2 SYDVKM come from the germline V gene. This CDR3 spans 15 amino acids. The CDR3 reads CASSLGSGDRYGYTF. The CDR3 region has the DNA TGTGCCAGCAGTTTAGGCTCGGGGGACCGCTATGGCTACACCTTC.

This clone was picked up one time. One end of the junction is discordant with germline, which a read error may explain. For the CDR3, the DNA is TGTTCCAGCAGGCGCCCGGGACAGCCCTATTTGACCCAGTACTTC. Translated, it gives CSSRRPGQPYLTQYF. The chain links TRBV7-9 to TRBJ2-5; 7 bases are shared with TRBD1. CDR1 SEHNR and CDR2 FQNEAQ come from the germline V gene (reference sequence). CDR3 size: 15 residues.

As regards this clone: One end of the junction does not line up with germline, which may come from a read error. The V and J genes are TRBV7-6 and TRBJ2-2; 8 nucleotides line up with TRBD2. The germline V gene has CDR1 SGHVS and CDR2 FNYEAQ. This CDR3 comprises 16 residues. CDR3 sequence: CASSLGFSGNPGELFF. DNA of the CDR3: TGTGCCAGCAGCTTAGGTTTTAGCGGGAACCCCGGGGAGCTGTTTTTT.

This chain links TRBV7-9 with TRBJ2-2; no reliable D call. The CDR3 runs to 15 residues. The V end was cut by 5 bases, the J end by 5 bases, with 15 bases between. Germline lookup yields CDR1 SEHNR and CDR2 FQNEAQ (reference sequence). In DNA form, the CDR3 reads TGTGCCAGCAGCCTTCACTCACAGAATACCGGGGAGCTGTTTTTT. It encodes CASSLHSQNTGELFF.

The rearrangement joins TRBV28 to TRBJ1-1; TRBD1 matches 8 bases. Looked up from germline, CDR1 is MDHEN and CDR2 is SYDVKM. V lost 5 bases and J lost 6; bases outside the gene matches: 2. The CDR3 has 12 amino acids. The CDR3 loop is CASSPTGAEAFF. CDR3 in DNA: TGTGCCAGCAGTCCGACAGGGGCTGAAGCTTTCTTT.

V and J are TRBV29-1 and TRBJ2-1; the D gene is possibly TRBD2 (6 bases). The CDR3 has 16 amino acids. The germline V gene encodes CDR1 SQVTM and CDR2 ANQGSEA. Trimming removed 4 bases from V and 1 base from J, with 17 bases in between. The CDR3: CSVVLRGAVSYNEQFF. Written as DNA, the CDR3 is TGCAGCGTTGTTCTCCGCGGGGCTGTTTCCTACAATGAGCAGTTCTTC.

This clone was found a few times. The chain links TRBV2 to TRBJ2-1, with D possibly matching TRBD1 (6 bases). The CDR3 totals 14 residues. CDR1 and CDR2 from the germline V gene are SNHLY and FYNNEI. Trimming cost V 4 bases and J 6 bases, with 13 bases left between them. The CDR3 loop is CASSGAPGANEQFF. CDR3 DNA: TGTGCCAGCAGTGGGGCTCCAGGGGCCAATGAGCAGTTCTTC.

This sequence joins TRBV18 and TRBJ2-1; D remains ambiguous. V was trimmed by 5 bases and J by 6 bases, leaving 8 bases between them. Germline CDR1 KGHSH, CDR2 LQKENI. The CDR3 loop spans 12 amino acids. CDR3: CASSASINEQFF. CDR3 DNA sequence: TGTGCCAGCTCAGCTAGTATCAATGAGCAGTTCTTC.

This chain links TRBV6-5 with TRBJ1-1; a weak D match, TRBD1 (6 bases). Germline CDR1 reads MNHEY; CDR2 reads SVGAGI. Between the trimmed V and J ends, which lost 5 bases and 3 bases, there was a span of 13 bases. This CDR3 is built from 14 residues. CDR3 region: CASSRDIIYTEAFF. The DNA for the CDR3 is TGTGCCAGCAGTCGGGACATCATTTACACTGAAGCTTTCTTT.

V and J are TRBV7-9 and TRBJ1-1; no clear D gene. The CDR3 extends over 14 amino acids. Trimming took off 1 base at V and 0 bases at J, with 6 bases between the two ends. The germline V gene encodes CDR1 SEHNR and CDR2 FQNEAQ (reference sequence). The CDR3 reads CASSLGGMNTEAFF. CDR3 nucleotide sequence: TGTGCCAGCAGCTTAGGCGGCATGAACACTGAAGCTTTCTTT.

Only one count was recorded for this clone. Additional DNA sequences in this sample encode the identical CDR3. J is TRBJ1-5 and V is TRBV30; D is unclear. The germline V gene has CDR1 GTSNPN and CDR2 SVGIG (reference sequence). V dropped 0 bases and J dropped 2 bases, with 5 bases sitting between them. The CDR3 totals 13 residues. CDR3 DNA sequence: TGTGCCTGGAGTGTACAAGGCAATCAGCCCCAGCATTTT. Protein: CAWSVQGNQPQHF.

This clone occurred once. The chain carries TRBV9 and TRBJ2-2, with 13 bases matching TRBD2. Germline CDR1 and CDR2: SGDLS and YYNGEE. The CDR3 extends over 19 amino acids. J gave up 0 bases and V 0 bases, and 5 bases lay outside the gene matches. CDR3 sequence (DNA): TGTGCCAGCAGCGTAGTTGGGGGACTAGCGGGGACGAACACCGGGGAGCTGTTTTTT. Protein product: CASSVVGGLAGTNTGELFF. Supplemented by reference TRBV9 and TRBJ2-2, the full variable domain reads DSGVTQTPKHLITATGQRVTLRCSPRSGDLSVYWYQQSLDQGLQFLIQYYNGEERAKGNILERFSAQQFPDLHSELNLSSLELGDSALYFCASSVVGGLAGTNTGELFFGEGSRLTVL.

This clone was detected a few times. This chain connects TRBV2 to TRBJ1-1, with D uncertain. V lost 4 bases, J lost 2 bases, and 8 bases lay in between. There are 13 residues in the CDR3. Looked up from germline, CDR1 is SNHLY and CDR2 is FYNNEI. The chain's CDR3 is CASSAEANTEAFF. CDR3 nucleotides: TGTGCCAGCAGTGCGGAGGCAAACACTGAAGCTTTCTTT.

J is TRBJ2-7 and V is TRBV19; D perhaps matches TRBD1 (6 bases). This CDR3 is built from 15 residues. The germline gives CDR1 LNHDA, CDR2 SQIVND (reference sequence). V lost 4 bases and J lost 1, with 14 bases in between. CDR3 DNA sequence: TGTGCCAGTAGTACCCAAGGGGGTAGGTCCTACGAGCAGTACTTC. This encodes CASSTQGGRSYEQYF.